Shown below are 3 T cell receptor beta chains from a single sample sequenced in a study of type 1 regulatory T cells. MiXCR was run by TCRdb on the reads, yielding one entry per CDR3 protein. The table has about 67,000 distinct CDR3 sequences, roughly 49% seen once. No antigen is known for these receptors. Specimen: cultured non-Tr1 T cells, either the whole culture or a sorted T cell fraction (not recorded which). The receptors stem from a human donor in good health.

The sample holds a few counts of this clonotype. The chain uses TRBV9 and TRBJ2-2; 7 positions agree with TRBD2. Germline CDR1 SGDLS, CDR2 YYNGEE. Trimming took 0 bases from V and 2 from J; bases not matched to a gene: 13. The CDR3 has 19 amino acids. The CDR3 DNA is TGTGCCAGCAGCGTAGGATTGGGGAGGGTAGTCCCTAACACCGGGGAGCTGTTTTTT. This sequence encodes CASSVGLGRVVPNTGELFF.

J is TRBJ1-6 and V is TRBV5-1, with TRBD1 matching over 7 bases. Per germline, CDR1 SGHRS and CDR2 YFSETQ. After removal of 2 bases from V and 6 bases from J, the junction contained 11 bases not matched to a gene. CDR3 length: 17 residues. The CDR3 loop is CASSFDSAGGRNSPLHF. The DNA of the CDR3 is TGCGCCAGCAGCTTTGACAGCGCAGGGGGGCGTAATTCACCCCTCCACTTT.

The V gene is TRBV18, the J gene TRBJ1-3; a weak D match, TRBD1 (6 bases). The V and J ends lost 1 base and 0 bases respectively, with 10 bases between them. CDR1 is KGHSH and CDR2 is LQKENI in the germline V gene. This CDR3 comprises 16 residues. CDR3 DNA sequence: TGTGCCAGCTCACCACTGGACAGCGGCTCTGGAAACACCATATATTTT. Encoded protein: CASSPLDSGSGNTIYF.